This TCR beta chain was sequenced for a study of shared clonotypes between healthy human individuals. The V and J ends lost 6 bases and 4 bases respectively, with 13 bases between them. This CDR3 has 14 amino acids. Germline assignment: CDR1 MDHEN and CDR2 SYDVKM. Here immunoSEQ multiplex PCR was the method, and the copy in TCRdb shows in-frame clones only, minus some. The sample includes some 2,500,000 clones, 93% seen only once; the top ten take about 0.34%. The sequenced sample consisted of naive CD4+ T cells from PBMCs. Subset denoted: CD45RA+ positively selected. The V gene is TRBV28, the J gene TRBJ2-1, with D tentatively TRBD2 (5 bases). This TCR derives from a man aged 18 to 30 in good health. Some clones in this sample may be carry-over from other donors' samples. Here the CDR3 reads CASRALAGYNEQFF. The CDR3 nucleotides are TGTGCCAGCAGAGCGCTAGCTGGGTACAATGAGCAGTTCTTC.